These 8 T cell receptor beta chains came from one sample sequenced in a study of blood T cell repertoires in COVID-19. Here immunoSEQ multiplex PCR was the method, and the copy in TCRdb shows in-frame clones only, minus some. Of roughly 140,000 clones listed, roughly 88% are singletons. Material for sequencing was peripheral blood. The receptors derive from a woman between 45 and 65 years old with acute or convalescent COVID-19.

This chain uses TRBV30 with TRBJ1-6, with TRBD1 identical over 8 bases. After removal of 6 bases from V and 4 bases from J, the junction contained 5 bases not matched to a gene. This CDR3 region has 14 residues. Per germline, CDR1 GTSNPN and CDR2 SVGIG (reference sequence). The CDR3 here is CACNGQGYNSPLHF. The CDR3 DNA reads TGTGCCTGCAACGGACAGGGATATAATTCACCCCTCCACTTT.

The rearrangement joins TRBV5-4 to TRBJ2-5; 9 bases match TRBD2. Germline CDR1 is SGHNT and CDR2 is YYREEE (reference sequence). J was trimmed by 5 bases and V by 2 bases; bases with no gene match: 10. There are 16 residues in the CDR3. This CDR3 is CASSLFRSGGRETQYF. CDR3 bases: TGTGCCAGCAGCTTATTTCGTAGCGGGGGACGGGAGACCCAGTACTTC.

CDR3 sequence: CASSRGGSDGEQFF. In DNA form, the CDR3 reads TGTGCCAGTAGTCGGGGCGGGAGTGACGGTGAGCAGTTCTTC. The rearrangement uses TRBV19 and TRBJ2-1, with TRBD2 matching over 7 bases. The junction had 10 bases not matched to a gene; V was cut back by 5 bases and J by 9 bases. CDR1 LNHDA and CDR2 SQIVND come from the germline V gene (reference sequence). This CDR3 is 14 amino acids long.

This clone has a single count. J is TRBJ2-2 and V is TRBV27; D not resolved. CDR3 length: 14 residues. Germline values: CDR1 MNHEY, CDR2 SMNVEV (reference sequence). V shed 4 bases and J shed 5 bases, with 11 bases lying between them. The CDR3 DNA reads as TGTGCCAGCAGTTCAAACTCCAAGACCGGGGAGCTGTTTTTT. Protein product: CASSSNSKTGELFF.

The V gene is TRBV6-5, the J gene TRBJ1-3; tentative D call: TRBD1 (5 bases). The germline gives CDR1 MNHEY, CDR2 SVGAGI. Between the trimmed V and J ends, which lost 2 bases and 0 bases, there was a span of 5 bases. CDR3 length equals 14 residues. In DNA, the CDR3 is TGTGCCAGCAGTTACGACAGCTCTGGAAACACCATATATTTT. The encoded protein is CASSYDSSGNTIYF.

As regards this clone: A read error is possible here, since a much larger clone lies one base away. CDR3 sequence: CASSQSYNEQFF. CDR3 DNA sequence: TGTGCCAGCAGCCAGTCCTACAATGAGCAGTTCTTC. This rearrangement joins TRBV6-5 to TRBJ2-1, with D unclear. V gave up 6 bases and J gave up 1 base, with 4 bases separating them. This CDR3 has 12 amino acids. Germline V lookup: CDR1 MNHEY, CDR2 SVGAGI.

This clone was counted between two and nine times. The CDR3 sequence is CASSLGRLAGMWETQYF. In nucleotides, the CDR3 is TGTGCCAGTAGTCTCGGGAGACTAGCGGGAATGTGGGAGACCCAGTACTTC. The V and J genes are TRBV19 and TRBJ2-5, with 11 bases lining up with TRBD2. From germline, CDR1 is LNHDA and CDR2 SQIVND (reference sequence). J was trimmed by 5 bases and V by 5 bases; bases with no gene match: 13. The CDR3 spans 17 residues.

The CDR3 protein is CASSPGQQETQYF. CDR3 nucleotides: TGTGCCAGCAGCCCGGGACAGCAAGAGACCCAGTACTTC. J is TRBJ2-5 and V is TRBV7-3; 7 bases line up with TRBD1. The CDR3 consists of 13 residues. The V gene's germline CDR1 is SGHTA and CDR2 FQGTGA. The ends lost 5 bases at V and 2 bases at J; junction bases unmatched: 2.